This T cell receptor (beta chain) was sequenced for a study of T cell clonality in common variable immunodeficiency. The repertoire was sequenced with immunoSEQ multiplex PCR; TCRdb's copy has only in-frame clones and lacks some. The sample counts about 8,000 clones, none seen once; the ten largest own approximately 20%. Study-wide findings and caveats: In common variable immunodeficiency, TCR beta chains reportedly carried fewer deletions and N-nucleotide insertions. Authors noted CVID clonality's cause needs subpopulation repertoire sequencing.

Patients had low serum IgG, IgA and/or IgM and specific antibody deficiency. The CVID group had fewer than 19 females and 30 or so males, mean age approximately 40. Patients and controls were mostly of Caucasian heritage. This clone was seen a few times. Its antigen is as yet unknown. The read ends 3 residues early relative to the CDR3; the germline J gene fills the gap. Trimming at V came to 9 bases and at J to 1 base, leaving 4 bases not matched to a gene. This CDR3 region has 14 residues. Germline CDR1 reads LNHDA; CDR2 reads SQIVND (reference sequence). Input material: peripheral blood mononuclear cells. The TCR was taken from a human donor with common variable immunodeficiency. The genes are TRBV19 and TRBJ2-2; 8 bases fit TRBD2. The sequenced part of the CDR3 DNA is TGTGCCAGAAAGCGGGGGTTGAACACCGGGGAG. Translated, it gives CARKRGLNTGE. The CDR3 in full is CARKRGLNTGELFF. The full variable domain, completed using reference TRBV19 and TRBJ2-2, is DGGITQSPKYLFRKEGQNVTLSCEQNLNHDAMYWYRQDPGQGLRLIYYSQIVNDFQKGDIAEGYSVSREKKESFPLTVTSAQKNPTAFYLCARKRGLNTGELFFGEGSRLTVL.